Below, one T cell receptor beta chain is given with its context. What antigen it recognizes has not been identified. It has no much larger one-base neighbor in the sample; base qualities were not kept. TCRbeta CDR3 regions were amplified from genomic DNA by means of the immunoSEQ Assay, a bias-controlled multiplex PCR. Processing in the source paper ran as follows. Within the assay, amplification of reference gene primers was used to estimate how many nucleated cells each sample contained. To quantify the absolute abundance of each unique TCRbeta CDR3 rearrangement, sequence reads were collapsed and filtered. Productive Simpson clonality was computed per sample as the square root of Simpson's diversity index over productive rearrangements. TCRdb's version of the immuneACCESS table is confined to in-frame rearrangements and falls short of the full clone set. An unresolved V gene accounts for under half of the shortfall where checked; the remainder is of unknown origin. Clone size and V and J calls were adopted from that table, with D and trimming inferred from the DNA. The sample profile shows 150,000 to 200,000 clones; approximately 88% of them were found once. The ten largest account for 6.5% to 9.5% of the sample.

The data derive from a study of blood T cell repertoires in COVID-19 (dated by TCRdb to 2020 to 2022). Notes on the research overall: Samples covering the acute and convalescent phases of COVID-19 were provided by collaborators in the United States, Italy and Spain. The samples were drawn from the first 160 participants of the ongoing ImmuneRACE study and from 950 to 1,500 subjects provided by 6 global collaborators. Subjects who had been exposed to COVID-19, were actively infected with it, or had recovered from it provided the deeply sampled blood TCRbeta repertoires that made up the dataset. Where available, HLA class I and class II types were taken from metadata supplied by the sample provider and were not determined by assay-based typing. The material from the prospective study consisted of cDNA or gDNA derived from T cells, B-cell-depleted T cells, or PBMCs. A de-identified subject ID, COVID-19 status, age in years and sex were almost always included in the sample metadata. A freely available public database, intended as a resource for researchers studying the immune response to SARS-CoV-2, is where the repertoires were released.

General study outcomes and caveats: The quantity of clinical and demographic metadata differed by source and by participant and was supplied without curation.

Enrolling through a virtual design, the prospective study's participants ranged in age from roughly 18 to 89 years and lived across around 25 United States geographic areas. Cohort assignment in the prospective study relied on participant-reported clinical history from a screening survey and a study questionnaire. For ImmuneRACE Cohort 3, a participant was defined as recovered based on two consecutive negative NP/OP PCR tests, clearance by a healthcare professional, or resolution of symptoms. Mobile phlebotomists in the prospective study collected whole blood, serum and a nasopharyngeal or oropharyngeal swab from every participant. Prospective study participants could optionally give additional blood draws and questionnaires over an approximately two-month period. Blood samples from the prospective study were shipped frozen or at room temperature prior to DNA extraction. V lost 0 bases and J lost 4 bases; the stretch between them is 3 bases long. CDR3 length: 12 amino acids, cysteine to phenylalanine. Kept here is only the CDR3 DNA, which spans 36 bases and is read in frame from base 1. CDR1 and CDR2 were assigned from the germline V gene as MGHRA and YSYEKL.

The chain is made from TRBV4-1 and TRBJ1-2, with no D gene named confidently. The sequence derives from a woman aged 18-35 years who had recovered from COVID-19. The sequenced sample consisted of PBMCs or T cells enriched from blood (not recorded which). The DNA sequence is TGCGCCAGCAGCCAAGACAGCTATGGCTACACCTTC. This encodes CASSQDSYGYTF.